This T cell receptor (beta chain) is drawn from a study of T cell repertoires in ileal Crohn's disease. With respect to this clone: Its antigen is currently unknown.

Study-wide findings and caveats: Sorted CD8 T cells held more high-frequency clones than CD4.

Trimming removed 0 bases from V and 5 bases from J, with 11 bases in between. The CDR3 has 16 amino acids. CDR1 LNHDA and CDR2 SQIVND come from the germline V gene (reference sequence). The repertoire was sequenced with immunoSEQ multiplex PCR; TCRdb's copy has only in-frame clones and lacks some. Among 3,000 to 5,000 clones, less than 85% were seen once, and the ten largest hold about an eighth. Time point: neoterminal ileum biopsy at postoperative endoscopy, about 6 months after surgery. Included were adult ileal or ileocolonic Crohn's patients indicated for ileocolonic resection. The chain joins TRBV19 to TRBJ1-6; D is undetermined. This clonotype was sampled from an adult with Crohn's disease. Source material: ileal tissue. CDR3 residues: CASSIDLTGNNSPLHF. As DNA, the CDR3 is TGTGCCAGTAGTATAGACCTCACCGGGAATAATTCACCCCTCCACTTT.